One sample yielded the 27 T cell receptor beta chains listed below, sequenced in a study of blood T cells in healthy people across ages. For the second PCR, which ran for about 7 to 11 cycles, a sample-barcoded 5' primer and a J-beta primer mix were used. TCRdb itself ran the 5' RACE reads through MiXCR, one entry per CDR3 protein. The table has about 1.4 million distinct CDR3 sequences, approximately 63% seen once; the top ten hold roughly 6.3%. The material sequenced was blood. The receptors were gathered from a man aged 18 to 29 in good health.

The rearrangement uses TRBV7-9 and TRBJ2-5, with TRBD1 as a possible D gene (5 bases). The germline V gene has CDR1 SEHNR and CDR2 FQNEAQ (reference sequence). This CDR3 has 14 residues. V lost 7 bases and J 0 bases, leaving 12 bases between the germline ends. Written as DNA, the CDR3 is TGTGCCAGCACCTACGACAGCCACCAAGAGACCCAGTACTTC. Its protein is CASTYDSHQETQYF.

This clonotype was observed once. The J gene is TRBJ2-7, the V gene TRBV7-2; TRBD1 matches 7 bases. V lost 5 bases to trimming and J lost 3 bases; unmatched junction nucleotides: 7. CDR3 size: 14 residues. The V gene's germline CDR1 is SGHTA and CDR2 FQGNSA. CDR3 in DNA: TGTGCCAGCAGCCATAGTCAGGGGGACTACGAGCAGTACTTC. This translates into CASSHSQGDYEQYF.

V gene TRBV4-3 combines with J gene TRBJ2-7; D gene uncertain. Germline CDR1 and CDR2: LGHNA and YSLEER. Trimming took 0 bases from V and 3 from J, leaving 9 bases between them. The CDR3 is 14 amino acids. CDR3 sequence: CASSQDRWDYEQYF. The CDR3 DNA reads TGCGCCAGCAGCCAAGATCGGTGGGACTACGAGCAGTACTTC.

The V call is TRBV20-1, the J call TRBJ1-6, with D possibly TRBD1 on 5 matching bases. Germline V lookup: CDR1 DFQATT, CDR2 SNEGSKA (reference sequence). The V and J ends lost 5 bases and 0 bases respectively, with 14 bases between them. The CDR3 contains 16 residues. As DNA, the CDR3 is TGCAGTGCTGGGGGGGAGGGGAGCTCCTATAATTCACCCCTCCACTTT. Protein sequence: CSAGGEGSSYNSPLHF.

V is TRBV28 and J is TRBJ2-7, with 8 bases aligning to TRBD1. Germline V CDR1 and CDR2: MDHEN, SYDVKM. V dropped 6 bases and J dropped 4; count of bases not matched to a gene: 11. This CDR3 comprises 15 residues. DNA of the CDR3: TGTGCCAGCAGACTGACAGGGGCTAAAATTTACGAGCAGTACTTC. Translating gives CASRLTGAKIYEQYF. The variable domain in full, completed from reference TRBV28 and TRBJ2-7, reads DVKVTQSSRYLVKRTGEKVFLECVQDMDHENMFWYRQDPGLGLRLIYFSYDVKMKEKGDIPEGYSVSREKKERFSLILESASTNQTSMYLCASRLTGAKIYEQYFGPGTRLTVT.

The V call is TRBV20-1, the J call TRBJ2-1; possible D gene TRBD1, 5 bases. The CDR3 loop spans 14 amino acids. The V and J ends lost 3 bases and 0 bases respectively, with 9 bases between them. Germline lookup yields CDR1 DFQATT and CDR2 SNEGSKA (reference sequence). CDR3 sequence: CSASRQSSYNEQFF. DNA of the CDR3: TGCAGTGCTAGCAGACAGAGCTCCTACAATGAGCAGTTCTTC.

The chain combines TRBV6-2 or TRBV6-3 with TRBJ2-5, with 8 nucleotides matching TRBD1. Unmatched junction bases numbered 6, after V lost 6 bases and J lost 3 bases. This CDR3 is built from 14 residues. Per germline, CDR1 MNHEY and CDR2 SVGEGT. CDR3 nucleotides: TGTGCCAGCAGGGCGCGACAGGGGAAAGAGACCCAGTACTTC. This translates into CASRARQGKETQYF.

CDR3 region: CASSHGTSGSSSYNEQFF. The CDR3 DNA reads as TGCGCCAGCAGCCATGGGACTAGCGGGTCCAGCTCCTACAATGAGCAGTTCTTC. The gene calls are TRBV4-1 and TRBJ2-1; TRBD2 agrees at 12 bases. The CDR3 is made up of 18 amino acids. V dropped 3 bases and J dropped 0; count of bases not matched to a gene: 6. CDR1 is MGHRA, CDR2 YSYEKL, per germline.

This chain links TRBV12-3 or TRBV12-4 with TRBJ2-1; 16 bases align to TRBD2. This CDR3 is 15 amino acids long. The trim removed 6 bases at V and 8 bases at J, leaving 4 bases unmatched. CDR3 in amino acids: CASRPGLAGGDEQFF. CDR3 nucleotide sequence: TGTGCCAGCAGACCGGGACTAGCGGGGGGGGATGAGCAGTTCTTC.

The V and J genes are TRBV28 and TRBJ1-3, with D perhaps TRBD1 (6 bases). V lost 6 bases, J lost 2 bases, and 17 bases lay in between. The germline V gene has CDR1 MDHEN and CDR2 SYDVKM. This CDR3 region has 16 residues. The DNA of the CDR3 is TGTGCCAGCAGGAAACAGGGAAGGGGCCCTGGAAACACCATATATTTT. As protein: CASRKQGRGPGNTIYF. The full variable domain, with the rest looked up from reference TRBV28 and TRBJ1-3, is DVKVTQSSRYLVKRTGEKVFLECVQDMDHENMFWYRQDPGLGLRLIYFSYDVKMKEKGDIPEGYSVSREKKERFSLILESASTNQTSMYLCASRKQGRGPGNTIYFGEGSWLTVV.

The rearrangement joins TRBV4-1 to TRBJ2-1; 7 bases align to TRBD2. The CDR3 spans 17 residues. The J segment lost 8 bases and the V segment lost 4 bases, leaving 17 bases of the junction unmatched. CDR1 is MGHRA and CDR2 is YSYEKL in the germline V gene. The CDR3 loop reads CASSLTGLELRLDEQFF. CDR3 nucleotides: TGCGCCAGCAGCCTAACCGGACTAGAGCTGCGTTTGGATGAGCAGTTCTTC.

The chain links TRBV5-1 to TRBJ2-1; 10 bases are shared with TRBD2. This CDR3 region has 17 residues. Germline V CDR1 and CDR2: SGHRS, YFSETQ. V lost 0 bases to trimming and J lost 0 bases; unmatched junction nucleotides: 3. The CDR3: CASSLGLAGRSYNEQFF. The CDR3 DNA reads as TGCGCCAGCAGCTTGGGACTAGCGGGCCGCTCCTACAATGAGCAGTTCTTC.

The chain has TRBV20-1 and TRBJ1-2; D is possibly TRBD1 (6 bases). Germline lookup yields CDR1 DFQATT and CDR2 SNEGSKA (reference sequence). V lost 6 bases and J lost 2, with 13 bases in between. This CDR3 region has 13 residues. The CDR3 reads CSANIQGNYGYTF. In DNA, the CDR3 is TGCAGTGCAAACATTCAGGGGAACTATGGCTACACCTTC.

The rearrangement links TRBV3-1 to TRBJ2-3; D is unresolved. Looked up from germline, CDR1 is LGHDT and CDR2 is YNNKEL (reference sequence). V lost 0 bases to trimming and J lost 5 bases, with 12 bases between them. The CDR3 covers 15 residues. CDR3: CASSQDGQSIDTQYF. CDR3 DNA sequence: TGTGCCAGCAGCCAAGATGGCCAGAGTATAGATACGCAGTATTTT.

This chain joins TRBV4-2 and TRBJ2-3; 11 positions agree with TRBD2. CDR1 LGHNA and CDR2 YNFKEQ come from the germline V gene. This CDR3 contains 16 residues. The trim removed 2 bases at V and 5 bases at J, leaving 6 bases unmatched. CDR3 coding DNA: TGTGCCAGCAGCCAACTAGCGGGGGGAGATGGAGATACGCAGTATTTT. Translating gives CASSQLAGGDGDTQYF.

The table lists this clonotype with a count of one. Mismatch with germline at one junction end may stem from a read error. The genes are TRBV6-5 and TRBJ2-3, with D tentatively TRBD1 (6 bases). The CDR3 loop spans 14 amino acids. The germline V gene encodes CDR1 MNHEY and CDR2 SVGAGI. The DNA for the CDR3 is TGTTCCAGCAGACCTTACACAGGGAAAGATACGCAGTATTTT. This translates into CSSRPYTGKDTQYF.

The chain couples TRBV29-1 to TRBJ2-5; D is unresolved. Between the trimmed V and J ends, which lost 3 bases and 1 base, there was a span of 24 bases. The V gene's germline CDR1 is SQVTM and CDR2 ANQGSEA. The CDR3 is 18 amino acids. The CDR3: CSVESYVLGALLQETQYF. The DNA for the CDR3 is TGCAGCGTTGAGTCATATGTTCTGGGTGCCCTTCTCCAAGAGACCCAGTACTTC.

The chain recombines TRBV6-5 with TRBJ2-3; TRBD1 or TRBD2 may be the D gene (5 bases each). V was shortened by 11 bases and J by 0 bases, with 15 bases between the two germline ends. Germline assignment: CDR1 MNHEY and CDR2 SVGAGI. This CDR3 has 14 residues. CDR3 residues: CASGWGGSTDTQYF. The CDR3 DNA sequence: TGTGCCTCTGGCTGGGGCGGGAGCACAGATACGCAGTATTTT.

In its sample, this clonotype was seen a few times. The J gene is TRBJ2-5, the V gene TRBV27, with 8 bases that match TRBD1. The CDR3 consists of 14 residues. After removal of 6 bases from V and 11 bases from J, the junction contained 14 bases not matched to a gene. Germline CDR1 and CDR2: MNHEY and SMNVEV (reference sequence). The CDR3 coding sequence is TGTGCCAGCAGAACCATGGACAGGGCTGGGGAGCAGTACTTC. It yields the protein CASRTMDRAGEQYF.

The rearrangement links TRBV6-1 to TRBJ2-4; no firm D call. This CDR3 has 15 residues. Trimming removed 5 bases from V and 0 bases from J, with 11 bases in between. Germline V lookup: CDR1 MNHNS, CDR2 SASEGT. CDR3 sequence (DNA): TGTGCCAGCAGTTCCTACACCCGAGCCAAAAACATTCAGTACTTC. It translates to CASSSYTRAKNIQYF.

This rearrangement joins TRBV3-1 to TRBJ2-4; TRBD1 aligns across 9 bases. The J call may be wrong; the DNA end is better matched by TRBJ2-7. CDR3 length: 16 residues. Germline-derived CDR1 and CDR2 are LGHDT and YNNKEL (reference sequence). CDR3 sequence reads: CASSQEYPGQGDEQYF. DNA for the CDR3: TGTGCCAGCAGCCAAGAATACCCGGGACAGGGAGACGAGCAGTACTTC.

This clonotype was found a few times. The chain links TRBV20-1 to TRBJ1-2; D is possibly TRBD1 (5 bases). Germline CDR1 is DFQATT and CDR2 is SNEGSKA (reference sequence). This CDR3 has 12 amino acids. The V and J ends lost 1 base and 5 bases respectively, with 8 bases between them. The chain's CDR3 is CSARGGSYGYTF. The CDR3 DNA sequence: TGCAGTGCTAGAGGGGGGTCGTATGGCTACACCTTC.

The V and J genes are TRBV9 and TRBJ2-1, with TRBD2 matching 11 bases. CDR1 is SGDLS, CDR2 YYNGEE, per germline. The trim removed 3 bases at V and 8 bases at J, leaving 7 bases unmatched. CDR3 length: 15 amino acids. DNA for the CDR3: TGTGCCAGCAGCGACCCGGGACTAGCGGTCCATGAGCAGTTCTTC. It yields the protein CASSDPGLAVHEQFF.

This chain connects TRBV3-1 to TRBJ2-3, with D perhaps matching TRBD2 (5 bases). V gave up 4 bases and J gave up 7 bases, with 15 bases separating them. The CDR3 length is 14 residues. Germline CDR1 reads LGHDT; CDR2 reads YNNKEL (reference sequence). CDR3 protein: CASSPGVPVHTQYF. The CDR3 nucleotides are TGTGCCAGCAGCCCCGGGGTACCGGTCCATACGCAGTATTTT.

This clonotype was counted only a few times. The chain joins TRBV3-1 to TRBJ2-7; the D gene is possibly TRBD1 (6 bases). The V end was cut by 5 bases, the J end by 7 bases, with 24 bases between. Germline V CDR1 and CDR2: LGHDT, YNNKEL (reference sequence). CDR3 size: 16 residues. CDR3 coding DNA: TGTGCCAGCAGCAACACTCAGCCGACAGGACACGAGGAGCAGTACTTC. Protein sequence: CASSNTQPTGHEEQYF.

J is TRBJ2-1 and V is TRBV7-2, with TRBD1 matching 10 bases. This CDR3 has 15 residues. After removal of 5 bases from V and 13 bases from J, the junction contained 14 bases not matched to a gene. CDR1 and CDR2 (germline): SGHTA, FQGNSA. The CDR3 DNA sequence: TGTGCCAGCAGCAAAACCGGGACAGGGGATGGCGATCAGTTCTTC. This encodes CASSKTGTGDGDQFF. The whole variable domain, filled in from reference TRBV7-2 and TRBJ2-1, reads GAGVSQSPSNKVTEKGKDVELRCDPISGHTALYWYRQSLGQGLEFLIYFQGNSAPDKSGLPSDRFSAERTGGSVSTLTIQRTQQEDSAVYLCASSKTGTGDGDQFFGPGTRLTVL.

Relative to its sample, this clonotype is large. V is TRBV15 and J is TRBJ2-1, with D perhaps assigned TRBD1 or TRBD2 (6 bases each). Trimming took 0 bases from V and 8 from J, leaving 20 bases between them. This CDR3 has 17 residues. CDR1 and CDR2 (germline): LNHNV, YYDKDF (reference sequence). The CDR3 nucleotides read TGTGCCACCAGCAGAGATATGGGGGGCCTAGCGTCCGATGAGCAGTTCTTC. This gives the protein CATSRDMGGLASDEQFF.